This T cell receptor (beta chain) was recovered during a study of OX40 agonist ivuxolimab in advanced cancers. Background on the study: Patients achieving partial responses numbered three: one hepatocellular carcinoma case and two cutaneous melanoma cases. Study-level results: CD4+ and CD8+ blood T cells expanded clonally by week 6 at 0.1 to 3.0 mg/kg. Antigens targeted by the expanded peripheral T cells were not determined.

Blood sampling was done at baseline, cycle 4 day 1, and cycle 7 day 1. Measured with immunoSEQ multiplex PCR; TCRdb has only the in-frame clones, and not every one. This table holds nearly 50,000 clones, about 90% found once. With respect to this clone: The antigen remains unidentified.

V was cut by 1 base and J by 12 bases, with 18 bases left in between. Looked up from germline, CDR1 is SEHNR and CDR2 is FQNEAQ (reference sequence). The CDR3 extends over 15 amino acids. The source was CD4+ or CD8+ T cells sorted from blood, collected in a trial of the OX40 agonist ivuxolimab. The V and J genes are TRBV7-9 and TRBJ1-4; no definite D call. This receptor was obtained from an adult with an advanced solid tumor such as melanoma, head and neck, liver or kidney cancer. The CDR3 here is CASSLGLGIPLELFF. The DNA of the CDR3 is TGTGCCAGCAGCTTAGGTCTGGGAATCCCCCTTGAACTGTTTTTT.